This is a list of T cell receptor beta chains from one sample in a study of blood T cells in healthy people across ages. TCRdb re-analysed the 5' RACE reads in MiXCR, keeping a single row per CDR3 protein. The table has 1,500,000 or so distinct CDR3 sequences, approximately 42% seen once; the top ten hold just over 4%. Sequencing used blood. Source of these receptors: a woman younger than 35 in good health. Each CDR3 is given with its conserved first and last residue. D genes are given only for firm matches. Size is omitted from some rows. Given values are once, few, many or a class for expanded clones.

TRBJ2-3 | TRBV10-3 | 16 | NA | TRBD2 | TGTGCCATCAGTGAGTTTGCGGGGGGTAGCACAGATACGCAGTATTTT | CAISEFAGGSTDTQYF
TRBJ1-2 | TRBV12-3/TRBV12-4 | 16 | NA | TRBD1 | TGTGCCAGCAGTTTAGCCTGGACAGGGATTAACTATGGCTACACCTTC | CASSLAWTGINYGYTF
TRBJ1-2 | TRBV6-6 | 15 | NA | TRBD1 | TGTGCCAGCAGATTCATGAACAGGGGAACGGATGGCTACACCTTC | CASRFMNRGTDGYTF
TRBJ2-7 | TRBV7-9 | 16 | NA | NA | TGTGCCAGCAGCTTAATTCCTCTTCAGGGAAAATACGAGCAGTACTTC | CASSLIPLQGKYEQYF
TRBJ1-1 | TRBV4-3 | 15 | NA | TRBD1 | TGCGTCAGCAGCCTTCAAGGACAGGGGAACACTGAAGCTTTCTTT | CVSSLQGQGNTEAFF
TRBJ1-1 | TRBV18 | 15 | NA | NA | TGTGCCAGCTCCCCACTGGGGGGTGGGAGCACTGAAGCTTTCTTT | CASSPLGGGSTEAFF
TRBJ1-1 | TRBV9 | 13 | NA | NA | TGTGCCAGCACGCGGGACATGAACACTGAAGCTTTCTTT | CASTRDMNTEAFF
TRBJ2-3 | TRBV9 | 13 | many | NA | TGTGCCAGCAGCGTACGGGGCACAGATACGCAGTATTTT | CASSVRGTDTQYF
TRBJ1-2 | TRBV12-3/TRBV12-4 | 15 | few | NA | TGTGCCAGCAGCGAAGAGACAGGTCGGGCCTATGGCTACACCTTC | CASSEETGRAYGYTF
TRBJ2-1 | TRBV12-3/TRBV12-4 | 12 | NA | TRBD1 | TGTACCAGCAACAGGGGCTACAATGAGCAGTTCTTC | CTSNRGYNEQFF
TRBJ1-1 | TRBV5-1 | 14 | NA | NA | TGCGCCAGCAGCTGGTTGTCCCGAGGGTCTGAAGCTTTCTTT | CASSWLSRGSEAFF
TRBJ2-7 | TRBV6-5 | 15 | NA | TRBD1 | TGTGCCAGCAGTGGCAGGGGGCGTCAGTCCTACGAGCAGTACTTC | CASSGRGRQSYEQYF
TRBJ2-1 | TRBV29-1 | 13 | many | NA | TGCAGCGTTGCCGGACGGGTCTACAATGAGCAGTTCTTC | CSVAGRVYNEQFF
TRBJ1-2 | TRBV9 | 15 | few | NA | TGTGCCAGCAGCGAGGGAGGGGGGACAAAGTATGGCTACACCTTC | CASSEGGGTKYGYTF
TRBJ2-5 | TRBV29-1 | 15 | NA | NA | TGCAGCGTTGCCCCGAATTCAGTAATCTACAATGAGCAGTACTTC | CSVAPNSVIYNEQYF
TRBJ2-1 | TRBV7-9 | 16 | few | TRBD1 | TGTGCCAGCAGCTTCTATCGGGACAGGGGGCACAATGAGCAGTTCTTC | CASSFYRDRGHNEQFF
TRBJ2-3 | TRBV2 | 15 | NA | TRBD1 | TGTGCCAGCAGTGAAGGGACAGGGTTTCCAGATACGCAGTATTTT | CASSEGTGFPDTQYF
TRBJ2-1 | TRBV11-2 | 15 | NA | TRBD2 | TGTGCCAGCAGCTTAACCGGGACTAGTAGACTTGAGCAGTTCTTC | CASSLTGTSRLEQFF
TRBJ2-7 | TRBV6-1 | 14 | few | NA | TGTGCCAGCAGTCTGCGGGACGGCGGGTACGAGCAGTACTTC | CASSLRDGGYEQYF
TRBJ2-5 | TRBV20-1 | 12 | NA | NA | TGCAGTGCCTCCGTCAGGGTGGAGACCCAGTACTTC | CSASVRVETQYF
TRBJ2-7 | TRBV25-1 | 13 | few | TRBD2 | TGTGCCAGCAGTAAACCGGGAGGCTACGAGCAGTACTTC | CASSKPGGYEQYF
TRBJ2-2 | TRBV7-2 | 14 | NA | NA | TGTGCCAGCAGCCAGAGGGCGGTCACCGGGGAGCTGTTTTTT | CASSQRAVTGELFF
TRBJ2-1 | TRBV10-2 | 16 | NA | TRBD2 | TGCGCCAGCAGTGAATTTTATCTAGCGGGGGACAATGAGCAGTTCTTC | CASSEFYLAGDNEQFF